One and the same sample provided the 10 T cell receptor beta chains below, sequenced in a study of T cell repertoires in cytomegalovirus infection. For these receptors, no antigen is known. TCRdb re-called the reads through MiXCR, storing one row per CDR3 protein. The sample holds fewer than 1,000,000 distinct CDR3 sequences, approximately 31% seen once. Here the sequenced sample was cultured CD8+ T cells from PBMCs, taken from culture after CMV antigen stimulation. Receptor source: a human donor in good health (CMV status not recorded). Some clones in this sample may be carry-over from other donors' samples.

The chain combines TRBV5-4 with TRBJ1-2; 9 bases map to TRBD1. The CDR3 length is 15 residues. Germline V CDR1 and CDR2: SGHNT, YYREEE (reference sequence). V lost 1 base and J lost 6; bases outside the gene matches: 7. In DNA, the CDR3 is TGTGCCAGCAGCTTGCCCCGGGACAGGGTTGATGGCTACACCTTC. This translates into CASSLPRDRVDGYTF.

This chain links TRBV6-1 with TRBJ2-1; D is possibly TRBD2 (5 bases). The germline V gene encodes CDR1 MNHNS and CDR2 SASEGT. Trimming took 6 bases from V and 3 from J, leaving 12 bases between them. The CDR3 spans 14 residues. CDR3 protein: CASRFRGDYNEQFF. The CDR3, as DNA: TGTGCCAGCAGATTTCGGGGAGACTACAATGAGCAGTTCTTC.

The chain is built from TRBV20-1 and TRBJ1-3; possible D gene TRBD1, 5 bases. Trimming pared 5 bases from V and 0 bases from J, leaving 23 bases between. Germline V gives CDR1 DFQATT, CDR2 SNEGSKA (reference sequence). The CDR3 runs to 18 residues. As DNA, the CDR3 is TGCAGTGCTCCTATTGGGGCGAAGAGAGACGGCTCTGGAAACACCATATATTTT. It encodes CSAPIGAKRDGSGNTIYF.

This clonotype showed up just a few times. CDR3 coding DNA: TGTGCCAGCAGCCCCCCCACTTGGCCCTACGAGCAGTACGTC. Translating gives CASSPPTWPYEQYV. V and J are TRBV7-8 and TRBJ2-7; D is unclear. The ends were cut back, 5 bases at V and 2 bases at J, with 13 bases in the middle. CDR3 length equals 14 residues. Germline V gives CDR1 SGHVS, CDR2 FQNEAQ.

The chain recombines TRBV10-3 with TRBJ2-1; D is perhaps TRBD2 (6 bases). Germline CDR1 reads ENHRY; CDR2 reads SYGVKD. The CDR3 totals 17 residues. Trimming cost V 2 bases and J 6 bases, with 20 bases left between them. The CDR3 loop is CAISEAEGWTLGNEQFF. The DNA for the CDR3 is TGTGCCATCAGTGAGGCGGAGGGTTGGACCCTGGGCAATGAGCAGTTCTTC.

The CDR3: CASSPWDRERETQYF. CDR3 in DNA: TGTGCCAGCAGCCCTTGGGACAGGGAGAGAGAGACCCAGTACTTC. This chain joins TRBV7-9 and TRBJ2-5; 9 bases match TRBD1. Unmatched junction bases numbered 8, after V lost 5 bases and J lost 4 bases. CDR3 length: 15 residues. In germline, CDR1 is SEHNR, CDR2 FQNEAQ (reference sequence).

This chain joins TRBV5-1 and TRBJ2-2, with D maybe TRBD2 (5 bases). CDR3 size: 16 residues. CDR1 and CDR2 (germline): SGHRS, YFSETQ. Deletions cut 0 bases from V and 3 bases from J, with 12 bases between. Here the CDR3 reads CASSLDENGDTGELFF. The CDR3 DNA follows: TGCGCCAGCAGCTTGGACGAGAACGGGGACACCGGGGAGCTGTTTTTT.

This clonotype was seen more than once but under ten times. The gene calls are TRBV7-2 and TRBJ2-1; 7 nucleotides line up with TRBD2. Germline V CDR1 and CDR2: SGHTA, FQGNSA. J gave up 0 bases and V 4 bases, and 3 bases lay outside the gene matches. The CDR3 totals 15 residues. The CDR3, as DNA: TGTGCCAGCAGCTCACTAGCGTACTCCTACAATGAGCAGTTCTTC. Its protein product is CASSSLAYSYNEQFF.

A few counts support this clonotype. V gene TRBV27 combines with J gene TRBJ1-2; D unresolved. The germline gives CDR1 MNHEY, CDR2 SMNVEV (reference sequence). V gave up 4 bases and J gave up 2 bases, with 11 bases separating them. CDR3 size: 14 residues. CDR3 sequence (DNA): TGTGCCAGCAGTTCCCGAGGAGTCAACTATGGCTACACCTTC. This translates into CASSSRGVNYGYTF.

Details on this clonotype: This sequence may be a read error, since a much larger clone differs from it by one base. V and J are TRBV7-3 and TRBJ2-1, with unresolved D. Looked up from germline, CDR1 is SGHTA and CDR2 is FQGTGA. The CDR3 sequence is 14 residues long. The CDR3 nucleotides are TGTGCCAACAGCTTAACTGCCCAATCGCATGAGCAGTTCTTC. Translated: CANSLTAQSHEQFF.